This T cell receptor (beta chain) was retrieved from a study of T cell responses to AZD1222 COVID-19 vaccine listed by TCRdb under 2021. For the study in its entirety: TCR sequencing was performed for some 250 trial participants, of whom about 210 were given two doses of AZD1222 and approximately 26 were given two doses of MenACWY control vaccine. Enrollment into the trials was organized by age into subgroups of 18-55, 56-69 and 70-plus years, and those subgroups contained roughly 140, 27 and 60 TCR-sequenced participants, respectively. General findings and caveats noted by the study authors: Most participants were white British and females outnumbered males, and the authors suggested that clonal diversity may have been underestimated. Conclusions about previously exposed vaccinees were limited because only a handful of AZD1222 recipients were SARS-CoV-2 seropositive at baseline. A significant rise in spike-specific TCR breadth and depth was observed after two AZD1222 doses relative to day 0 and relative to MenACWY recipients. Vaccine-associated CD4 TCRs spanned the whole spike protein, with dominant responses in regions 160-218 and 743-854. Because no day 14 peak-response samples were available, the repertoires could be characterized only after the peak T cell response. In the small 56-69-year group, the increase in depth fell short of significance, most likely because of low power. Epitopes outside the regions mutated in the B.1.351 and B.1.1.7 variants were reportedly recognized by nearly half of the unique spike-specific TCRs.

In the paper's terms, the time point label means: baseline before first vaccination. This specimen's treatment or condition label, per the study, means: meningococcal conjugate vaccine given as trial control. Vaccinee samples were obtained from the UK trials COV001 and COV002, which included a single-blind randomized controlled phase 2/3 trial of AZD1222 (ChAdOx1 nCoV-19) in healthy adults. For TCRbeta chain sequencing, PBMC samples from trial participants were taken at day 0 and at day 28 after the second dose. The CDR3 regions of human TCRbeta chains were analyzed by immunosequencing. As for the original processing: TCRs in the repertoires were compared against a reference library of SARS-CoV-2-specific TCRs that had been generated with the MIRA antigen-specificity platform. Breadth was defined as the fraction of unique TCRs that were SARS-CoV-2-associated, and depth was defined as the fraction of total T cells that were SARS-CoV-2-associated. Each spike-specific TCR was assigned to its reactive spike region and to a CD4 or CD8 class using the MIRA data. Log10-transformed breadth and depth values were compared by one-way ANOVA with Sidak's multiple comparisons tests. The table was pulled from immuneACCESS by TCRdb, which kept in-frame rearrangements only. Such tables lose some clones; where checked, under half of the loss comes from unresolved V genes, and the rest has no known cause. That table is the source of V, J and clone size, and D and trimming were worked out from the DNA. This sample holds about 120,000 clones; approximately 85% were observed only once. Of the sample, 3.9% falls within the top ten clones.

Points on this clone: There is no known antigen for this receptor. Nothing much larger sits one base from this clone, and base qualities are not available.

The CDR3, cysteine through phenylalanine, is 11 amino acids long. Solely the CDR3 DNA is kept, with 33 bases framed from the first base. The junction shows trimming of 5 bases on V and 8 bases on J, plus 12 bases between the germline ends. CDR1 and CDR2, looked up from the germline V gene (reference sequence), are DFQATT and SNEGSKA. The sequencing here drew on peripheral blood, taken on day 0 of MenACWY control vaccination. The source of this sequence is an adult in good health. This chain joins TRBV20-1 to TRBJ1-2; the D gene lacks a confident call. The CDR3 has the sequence CSAFPVGGYTF. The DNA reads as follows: TGCAGTGCTTTCCCCGTGGGGGGCTACACCTTC.